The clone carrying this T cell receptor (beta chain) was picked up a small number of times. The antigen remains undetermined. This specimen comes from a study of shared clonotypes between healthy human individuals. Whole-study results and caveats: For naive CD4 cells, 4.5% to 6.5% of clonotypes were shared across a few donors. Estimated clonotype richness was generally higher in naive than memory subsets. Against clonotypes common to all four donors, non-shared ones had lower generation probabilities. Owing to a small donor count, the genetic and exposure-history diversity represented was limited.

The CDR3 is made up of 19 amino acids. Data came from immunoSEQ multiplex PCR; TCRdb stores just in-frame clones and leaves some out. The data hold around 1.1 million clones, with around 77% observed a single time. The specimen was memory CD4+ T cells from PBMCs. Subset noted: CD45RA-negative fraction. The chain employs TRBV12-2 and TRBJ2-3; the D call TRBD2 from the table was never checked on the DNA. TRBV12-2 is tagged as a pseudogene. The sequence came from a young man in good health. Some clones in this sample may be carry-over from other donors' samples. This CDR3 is CASRSRLSTRASTSDTQYF. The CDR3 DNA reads TGTGCAAGTCGCTCCAGACTTTCTACTCGGGCTAGCACCTCAGATACGCAGTATTTT.